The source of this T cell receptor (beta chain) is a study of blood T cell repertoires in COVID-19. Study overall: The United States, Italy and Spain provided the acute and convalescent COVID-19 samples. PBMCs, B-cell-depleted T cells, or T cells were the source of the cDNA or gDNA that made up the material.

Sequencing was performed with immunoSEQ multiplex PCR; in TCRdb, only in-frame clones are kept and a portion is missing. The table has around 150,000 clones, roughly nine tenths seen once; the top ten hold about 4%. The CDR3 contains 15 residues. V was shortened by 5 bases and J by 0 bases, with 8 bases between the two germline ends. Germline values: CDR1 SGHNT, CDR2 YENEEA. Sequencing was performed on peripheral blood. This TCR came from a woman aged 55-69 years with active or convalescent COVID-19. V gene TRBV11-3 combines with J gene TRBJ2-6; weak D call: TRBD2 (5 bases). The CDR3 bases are TGTGCCAGCAGCCGCCGGGGCTCTGGGGCCAACGTCCTGACTTTC. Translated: CASSRRGSGANVLTF.